This T cell receptor (beta chain) was profiled in a study of T-cell reconstitution after alpha-beta-depleted transplantation in children. Germline assignment: CDR1 LGHDT and CDR2 YNNKEL (reference sequence). The V and J ends lost 4 bases and 3 bases, in that order; junction bases with no gene match: 9. This CDR3 comprises 16 residues. As to this clonotype: Its antigen remains unknown.

General observations from the study: After transplant, at about two months, alpha-beta T cells were reportedly derived from several hundred expanded graft clones. Newly produced T cells mostly accounted for T-cell counts and diversity one year post-transplant. Surviving thymic progenitors and recipient T cells were the source of high TCRbeta diversity at day 60 in some patients.

The TCRbeta library was prepared with unique molecular identifiers. Using its own MiXCR run on the PCR reads, TCRdb lists one record per CDR3 protein. This sample carries some 450,000 distinct CDR3 sequences, over 40% of them seen once, and the ten largest clones take around 29%. Material: PBMCs, obtained before TCRalphabeta/CD19-depleted stem cell transplant. This sequence joins TRBV3-1 and TRBJ2-7, with 10 bases that match TRBD2. The receptor was isolated from a girl aged 2 to 9 with aplastic anemia, due to receive a stem cell transplant. The CDR3: CASSPSSSGSLYEQYF. DNA for the CDR3: TGTGCCAGCAGCCCGTCCTCTAGCGGGAGTCTCTACGAGCAGTACTTC.